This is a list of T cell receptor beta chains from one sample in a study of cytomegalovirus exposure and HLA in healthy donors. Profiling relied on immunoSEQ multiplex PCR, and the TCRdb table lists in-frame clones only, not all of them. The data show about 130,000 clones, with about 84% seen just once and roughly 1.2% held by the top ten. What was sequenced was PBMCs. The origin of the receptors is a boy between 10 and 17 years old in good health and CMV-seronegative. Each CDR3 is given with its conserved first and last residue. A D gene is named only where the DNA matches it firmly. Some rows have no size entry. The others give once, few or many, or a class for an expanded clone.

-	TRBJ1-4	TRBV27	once	TGTGCCAGCAGTTCCATACTGGGAGAGTGGACTGAAAAACTGTTTTTT	CASSSILGEWTEKLFF
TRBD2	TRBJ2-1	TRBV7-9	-	TGTGCCAGCAGCTTTAGAAGCGGGGCATACAATGAGCAGTTCTTC	CASSFRSGAYNEQFF
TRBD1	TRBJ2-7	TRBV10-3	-	TGTGCCATCAGTGCCGTGGACAGGATAGGGGTTGGGGAGCAGTACTTC	CAISAVDRIGVGEQYF
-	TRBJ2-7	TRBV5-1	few	TGCGCCAGCAGCTTGGGGGCGGGGCGGACCTACGAGCAGTACTTC	CASSLGAGRTYEQYF
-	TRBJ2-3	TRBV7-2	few	TGTGCCAGCAGGCTCGGCGGAAGCACAGATACGCAGTATTTT	CASRLGGSTDTQYF
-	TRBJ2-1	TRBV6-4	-	TGTGCCAGCAGTGACGAGGCCTCCCTTGCCAATGAGCAGTTCTTC	CASSDEASLANEQFF
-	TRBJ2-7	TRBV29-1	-	TGCAGCGCCTGGACTACTAGGTCCCGCGAGCAGTACTTC	CSAWTTRSREQYF
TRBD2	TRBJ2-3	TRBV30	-	TGTGCCTGGAGTGTACCGGGAGGGACAGATACGCAGTATTTT	CAWSVPGGTDTQYF
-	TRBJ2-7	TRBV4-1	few	TGCGCCAGCAGCCAAGGCGACGAGCAGTACTTC	CASSQGDEQYF
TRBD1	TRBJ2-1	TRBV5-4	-	TGTGCCAGCAGCTTGGTCCCTACCGGGACAGGGATGAATGAGCAGTTCTTC	CASSLVPTGTGMNEQFF
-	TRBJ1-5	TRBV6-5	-	TGTGCCAGCAGTTCCACAGGGTCCAATCAGCCCCAGCATTTT	CASSSTGSNQPQHF
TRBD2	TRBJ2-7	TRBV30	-	TGTGCCTGGAGTCATAGCGGGAACTCCTACGAGCAGTACTTC	CAWSHSGNSYEQYF
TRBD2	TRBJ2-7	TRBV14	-	TGTGCCAGCAGTGTATTGGGGACTAGCGGGGACTACGAGCAGTACTTC	CASSVLGTSGDYEQYF
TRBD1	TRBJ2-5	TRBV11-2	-	TGTGCCAGCAGCCCCCCGGGGACAGGGTACCAAGAGACCCAGTACTTC	CASSPPGTGYQETQYF
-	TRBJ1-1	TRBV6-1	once	TGTGCCAGCAGTGAAGCGAGGAGGTTGAGGACTGAAGCTTTCTTT	CASSEARRLRTEAFF
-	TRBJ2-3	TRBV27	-	TGTGCCAGCAGTCCCCAAGCGGGTAGCACAGATACGCAGTATTTT	CASSPQAGSTDTQYF
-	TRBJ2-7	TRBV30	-	TGTGCCTGGAGCTTACCGGGGGTCTCCTACGAGCAGTACTTC	CAWSLPGVSYEQYF
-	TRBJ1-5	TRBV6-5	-	TGTGCCAGCAGCCCCCCGAATCAGCCCCAGCATTTT	CASSPPNQPQHF
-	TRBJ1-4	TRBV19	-	TGTGCCAGTAGTACGGCAGGGGAGGAAAAACTGTTTTTT	CASSTAGEEKLFF
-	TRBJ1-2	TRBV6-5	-	TGTGCCAGCAGTTACGATGACAGGAACTATGGCTACACCTTC	CASSYDDRNYGYTF
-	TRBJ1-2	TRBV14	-	TGTGCCAGCAGCCAAGGCCGGGGACAAAACTATGGCTACACCTTC	CASSQGRGQNYGYTF
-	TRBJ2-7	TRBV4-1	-	TGCGCCAGCAGCCAAGAGGGACTGATTAACTACGAGCAGTACTTC	CASSQEGLINYEQYF
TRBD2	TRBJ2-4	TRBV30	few	TGTGCCTGGACATGGCTAGCGGGAACACTAGCCAAAAACATTCAGTACTTC	CAWTWLAGTLAKNIQYF
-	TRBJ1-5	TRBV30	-	TGTGCCTGGAGTGAGGGGTATGCTCAGCCCCAGCATTTT	CAWSEGYAQPQHF
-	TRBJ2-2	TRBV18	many	TGTGCCAGCTCACCAGCCCAGGACAGCACCGGGGAGCTGTTTTTT	CASSPAQDSTGELFF
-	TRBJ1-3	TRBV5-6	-	TGTGCCAGCAGCTTGGACCCGAGCTCTGGAAACACCATATATTTT	CASSLDPSSGNTIYF